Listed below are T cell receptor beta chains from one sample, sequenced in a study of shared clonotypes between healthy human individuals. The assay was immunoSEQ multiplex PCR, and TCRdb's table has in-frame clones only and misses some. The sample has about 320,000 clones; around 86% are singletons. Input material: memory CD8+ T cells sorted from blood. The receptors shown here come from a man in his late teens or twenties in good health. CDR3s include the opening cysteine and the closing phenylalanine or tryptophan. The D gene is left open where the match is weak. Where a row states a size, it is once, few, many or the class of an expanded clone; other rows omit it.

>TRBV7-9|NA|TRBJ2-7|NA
TGTGCCAGCAGCGCCACAGGTTCCTCCTACGAGCAGTACTTC
CASSATGSSYEQYF
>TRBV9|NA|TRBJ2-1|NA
TGTGCCAGCAGCGTAGAAATAGGGGTCAATGAGCAGTTCTTC
CASSVEIGVNEQFF
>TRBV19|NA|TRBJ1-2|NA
TGTGCCAGTAGTTCTAGCCCTGTTACGGATGGCTACACCTTC
CASSSSPVTDGYTF
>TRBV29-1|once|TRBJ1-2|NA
TGCAGTGTCAGGGAAGGGGAGGGCTACACCTTC
CSVREGEGYTF
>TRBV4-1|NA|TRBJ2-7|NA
TGCGCCAGCAGCCAAGATGACGGTCACGAGCAGTACTTC
CASSQDDGHEQYF
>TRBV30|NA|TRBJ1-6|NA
TGTGCCTGGAGGCCCCCCGGGAGCTATAATTCACCCCTCCACTTT
CAWRPPGSYNSPLHF
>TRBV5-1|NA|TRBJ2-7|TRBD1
TGCGCCAGCAGCTCCTCCGGGACAGGGGCCGGCTACGAGCAGTACTTC
CASSSSGTGAGYEQYF
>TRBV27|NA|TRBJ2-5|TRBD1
TGTGCCAGCACAACTCGGACAGGGGGCTATGAGACCCAGTACTTC
CASTTRTGGYETQYF
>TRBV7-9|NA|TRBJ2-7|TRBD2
TGTGCCAGCAGCCATATACCCAGTGGACTAGCGGGACTTTTCGAGCAGTACTTC
CASSHIPSGLAGLFEQYF
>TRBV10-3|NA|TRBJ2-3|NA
TGTGCCATCAGTGTCCCGGACCTAGATACGCAGTATTTT
CAISVPDLDTQYF
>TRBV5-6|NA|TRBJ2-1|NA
TGTGCCAGCAGCGGAGCCTACGGGGGACCCTACGGTGGGTACAATGAGCAGTTCTTC
CASSGAYGGPYGGYNEQFF